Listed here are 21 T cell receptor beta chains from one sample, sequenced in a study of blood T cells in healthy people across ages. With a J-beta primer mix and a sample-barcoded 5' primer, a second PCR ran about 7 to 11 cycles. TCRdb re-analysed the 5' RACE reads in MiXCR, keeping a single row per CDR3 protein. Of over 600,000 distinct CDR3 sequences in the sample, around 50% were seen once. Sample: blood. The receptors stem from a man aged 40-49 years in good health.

CDR3 sequence: CASSTIAYRVYEQYF. CDR3 sequence (DNA): TGTGCCAGCAGCACGATTGCTTACAGGGTATACGAGCAGTACTTC. The chain joins TRBV3-1 to TRBJ2-5, with a possible D match to TRBD1 (6 bases). The end of the DNA is better explained by TRBJ2-7, so the J call may be wrong. CDR3 length equals 15 residues. Germline loops: CDR1 LGHDT, CDR2 YNNKEL (reference sequence).

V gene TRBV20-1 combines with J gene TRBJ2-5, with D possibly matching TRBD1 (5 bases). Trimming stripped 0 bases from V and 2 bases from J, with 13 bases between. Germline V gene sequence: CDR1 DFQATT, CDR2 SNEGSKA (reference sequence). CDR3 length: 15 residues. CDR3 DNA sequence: TGCAGTGCTAGAGAAGGTTGGGGCAGACAAGAGACCCAGTACTTC. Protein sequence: CSAREGWGRQETQYF.

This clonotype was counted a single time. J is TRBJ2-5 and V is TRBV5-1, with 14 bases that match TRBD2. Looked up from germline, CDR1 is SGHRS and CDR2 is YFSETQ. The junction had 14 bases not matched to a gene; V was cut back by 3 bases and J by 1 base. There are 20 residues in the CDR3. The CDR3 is CASSSGTSGGHWSIQETQYF. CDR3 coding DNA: TGCGCCAGCAGCTCAGGGACTAGCGGGGGCCACTGGTCCATCCAAGAGACCCAGTACTTC. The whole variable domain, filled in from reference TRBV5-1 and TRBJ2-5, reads KAGVTQTPRYLIKTRGQQVTLSCSPISGHRSVSWYQQTPGQGLQFLFEYFSETQRNKGNFPGRFSGRQFSNSRSEMNVSTLELGDSALYLCASSSGTSGGHWSIQETQYFGPGTRLLVL.

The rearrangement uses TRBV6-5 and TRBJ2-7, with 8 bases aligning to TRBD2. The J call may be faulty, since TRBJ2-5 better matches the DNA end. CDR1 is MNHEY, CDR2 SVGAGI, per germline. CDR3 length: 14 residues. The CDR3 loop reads CASSRGGRRETQYF. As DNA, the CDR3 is TGTGCCAGCAGCCGGGGGGGCCGCAGAGAGACCCAGTACTTC.

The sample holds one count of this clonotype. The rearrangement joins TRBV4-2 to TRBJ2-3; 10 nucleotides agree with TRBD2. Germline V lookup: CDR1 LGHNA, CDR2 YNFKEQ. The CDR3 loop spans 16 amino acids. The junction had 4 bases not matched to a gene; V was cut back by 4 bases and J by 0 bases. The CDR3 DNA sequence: TGTGCCAGCAGCCGAGCGGGGGGGTCTAGCACAGATACGCAGTATTTT. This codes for CASSRAGGSSTDTQYF.

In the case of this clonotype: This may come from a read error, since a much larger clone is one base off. The CDR3 is CASSLTGEKRTQYF. The CDR3 DNA reads as TGTGCCAGCAGCTTGACAGGAGAGAAACGTACGCAGTATTTT. This chain links TRBV7-8 with TRBJ2-3; weak D call: TRBD1 (6 bases). The CDR3 loop spans 14 amino acids. V was pared by 3 bases and J by 8 bases, with 15 bases between. CDR1 and CDR2 from the germline V gene are SGHVS and FQNEAQ.

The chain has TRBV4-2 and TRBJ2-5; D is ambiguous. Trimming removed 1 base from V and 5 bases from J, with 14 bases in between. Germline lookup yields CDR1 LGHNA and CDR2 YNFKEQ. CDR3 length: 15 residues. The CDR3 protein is CASSQVWERRETQYF. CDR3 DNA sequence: TGTGCCAGCAGCCAAGTGTGGGAACGAAGGGAGACCCAGTACTTC.

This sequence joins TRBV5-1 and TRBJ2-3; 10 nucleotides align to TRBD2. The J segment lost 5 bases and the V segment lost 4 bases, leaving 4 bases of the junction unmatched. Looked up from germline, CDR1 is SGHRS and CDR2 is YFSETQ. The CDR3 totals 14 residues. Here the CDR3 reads CASSPERGGDTQYF. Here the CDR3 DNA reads TGCGCCAGCAGCCCTGAGCGGGGGGGAGATACGCAGTATTTT. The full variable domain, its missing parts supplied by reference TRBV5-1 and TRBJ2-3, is KAGVTQTPRYLIKTRGQQVTLSCSPISGHRSVSWYQQTPGQGLQFLFEYFSETQRNKGNFPGRFSGRQFSNSRSEMNVSTLELGDSALYLCASSPERGGDTQYFGPGTRLTVL.

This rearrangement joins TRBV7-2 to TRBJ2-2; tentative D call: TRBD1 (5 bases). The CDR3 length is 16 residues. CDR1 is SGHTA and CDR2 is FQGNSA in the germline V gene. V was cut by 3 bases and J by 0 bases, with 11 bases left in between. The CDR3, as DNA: TGTGCCAGCAGCTTGTTTGGGGCCGCGAACACCGGGGAGCTGTTTTTT. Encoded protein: CASSLFGAANTGELFF.

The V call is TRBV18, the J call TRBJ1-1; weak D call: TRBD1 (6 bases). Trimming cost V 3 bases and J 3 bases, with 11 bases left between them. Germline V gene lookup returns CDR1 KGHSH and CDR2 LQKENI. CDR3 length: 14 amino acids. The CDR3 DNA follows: TGTGCCAGCTCACCCACAGGGCGGGACACTGAAGCTTTCTTT. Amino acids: CASSPTGRDTEAFF.

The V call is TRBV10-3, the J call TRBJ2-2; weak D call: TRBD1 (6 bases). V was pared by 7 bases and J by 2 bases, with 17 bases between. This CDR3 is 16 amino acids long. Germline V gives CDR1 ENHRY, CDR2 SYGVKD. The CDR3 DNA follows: TGTGCCATCACGAGGACAGCCGATCCTAACACCGGGGAGCTGTTTTTT. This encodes CAITRTADPNTGELFF.

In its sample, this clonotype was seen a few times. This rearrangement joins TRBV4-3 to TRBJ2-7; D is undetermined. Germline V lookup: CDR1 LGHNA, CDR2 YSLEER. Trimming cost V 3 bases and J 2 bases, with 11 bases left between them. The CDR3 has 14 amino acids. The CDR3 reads CASSQLRGTYEQYF. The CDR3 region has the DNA TGCGCCAGCAGCCAGTTACGTGGAACCTACGAGCAGTACTTC.

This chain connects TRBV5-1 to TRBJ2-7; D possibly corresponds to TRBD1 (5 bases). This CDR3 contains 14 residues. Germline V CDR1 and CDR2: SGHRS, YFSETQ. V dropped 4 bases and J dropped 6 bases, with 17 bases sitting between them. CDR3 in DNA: TGCGCCAGCAGCATCAAGGGCGCAGGGTCCGAGCAGTACTTC. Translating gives CASSIKGAGSEQYF.

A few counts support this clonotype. As DNA, the CDR3 is TGCAGTGCTAGAGATGGGTCTAGCCCTCAAGAGACCCAGTACTTC. It specifies CSARDGSSPQETQYF. J is TRBJ2-5 and V is TRBV20-1; D is perhaps TRBD2 (5 bases). The V end was cut by 0 bases, the J end by 2 bases, with 13 bases between. The CDR3 is 15 residues long. CDR1 DFQATT and CDR2 SNEGSKA come from the germline V gene (reference sequence).

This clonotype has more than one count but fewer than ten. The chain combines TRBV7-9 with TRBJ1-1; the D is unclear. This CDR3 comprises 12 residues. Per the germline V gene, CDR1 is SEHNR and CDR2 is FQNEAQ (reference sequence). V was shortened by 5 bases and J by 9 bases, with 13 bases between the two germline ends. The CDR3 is CASSQSDQQAFF. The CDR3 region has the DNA TGTGCCAGCAGCCAATCGGATCAGCAAGCTTTCTTT. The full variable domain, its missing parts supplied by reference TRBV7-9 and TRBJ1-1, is DTGVSQNPRHKITKRGQNVTFRCDPISEHNRLYWYRQTLGQGPEFLTYFQNEAQLEKSRLLSDRFSAERPKGSFSTLEIQRTEQGDSAMYLCASSQSDQQAFFGQGTRLTVV.

This CDR3 is CASTRRDRLGGYTF. CDR3 DNA: TGTGCCAGCACCAGAAGGGACAGGCTAGGAGGCTACACCTTC. The J gene is TRBJ1-2, the V gene TRBV6-1; TRBD1 aligns across 8 bases. Germline assignment: CDR1 MNHNS and CDR2 SASEGT. V shed 7 bases, J shed 8 bases, and the junction held 12 bases outside the gene matches. This CDR3 spans 14 amino acids.

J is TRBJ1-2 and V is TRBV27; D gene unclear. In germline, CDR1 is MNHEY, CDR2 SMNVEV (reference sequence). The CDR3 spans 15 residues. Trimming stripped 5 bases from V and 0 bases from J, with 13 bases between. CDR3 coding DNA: TGTGCCAGCAGTCCCTTGGGATCCCCTAACTATGGCTACACCTTC. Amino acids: CASSPLGSPNYGYTF.

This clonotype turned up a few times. The CDR3 DNA follows: TGTGCCAGCAGTTTGCTCGGGGCAAAAGAGACCCAGTACTTC. Translation: CASSLLGAKETQYF. The chain is built from TRBV27 and TRBJ2-5, with D perhaps matching TRBD1 or TRBD2 (5 bases each). V was clipped by 3 bases and J by 3 bases, with 11 bases between them. The CDR3 is 14 amino acids. Germline CDR1 reads MNHEY; CDR2 reads SMNVEV (reference sequence).

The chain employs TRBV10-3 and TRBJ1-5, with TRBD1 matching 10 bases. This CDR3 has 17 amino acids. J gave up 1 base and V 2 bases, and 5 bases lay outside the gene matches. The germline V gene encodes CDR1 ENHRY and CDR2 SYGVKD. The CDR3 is CAISEEGTGVSNQPQHF. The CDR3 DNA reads TGTGCCATCAGTGAGGAAGGGACAGGGGTGAGCAATCAGCCCCAGCATTTT.

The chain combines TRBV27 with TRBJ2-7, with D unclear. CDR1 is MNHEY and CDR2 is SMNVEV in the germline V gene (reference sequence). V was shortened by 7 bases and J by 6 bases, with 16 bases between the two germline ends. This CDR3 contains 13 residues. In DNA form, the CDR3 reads TGTGCCAGCATAGAAGCAGGCTCCGGCGAGCAGTACTTC. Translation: CASIEAGSGEQYF.

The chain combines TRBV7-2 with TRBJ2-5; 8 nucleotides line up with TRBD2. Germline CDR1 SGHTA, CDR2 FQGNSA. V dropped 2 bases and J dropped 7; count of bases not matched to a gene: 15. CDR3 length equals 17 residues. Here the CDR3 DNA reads TGTGCCAGCAGCTTATCTCACGGGGTCGGGGGGGCAGGGACCCAGTACTTC. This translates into CASSLSHGVGGAGTQYF.